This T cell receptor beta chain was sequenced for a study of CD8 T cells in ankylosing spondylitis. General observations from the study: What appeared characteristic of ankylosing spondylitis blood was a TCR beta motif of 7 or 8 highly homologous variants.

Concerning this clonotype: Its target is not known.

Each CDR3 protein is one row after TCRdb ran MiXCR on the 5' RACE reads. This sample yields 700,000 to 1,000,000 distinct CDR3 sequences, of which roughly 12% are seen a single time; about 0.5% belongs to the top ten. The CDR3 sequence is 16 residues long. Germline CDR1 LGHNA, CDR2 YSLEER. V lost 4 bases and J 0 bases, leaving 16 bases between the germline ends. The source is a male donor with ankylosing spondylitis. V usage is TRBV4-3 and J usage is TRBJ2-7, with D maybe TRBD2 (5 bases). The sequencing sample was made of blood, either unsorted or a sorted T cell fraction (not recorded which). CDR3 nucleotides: TGCGCCAGCAGCCGGGAAGGGAGCACCCACTCCTACGAGCAGTACTTC. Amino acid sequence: CASSREGSTHSYEQYF.